Shown below are 13 T cell receptor beta chains from a single sample sequenced in a study of CD8+ T cells in alopecia areata. After isolation, RNA underwent reverse transcription to generate cDNA as the sequencing template. Produced via immunoSEQ multiplex PCR; TCRdb's table is partial and in-frame only. In the table there are about 140,000 clones, roughly 80% of which are singletons. Treatment given: oral pan-JAK inhibitor, 5-10 mg twice daily. This specimen was CD8+ T cells sorted from blood, taken at week 4, from a patient treated with tofacitinib. Receptors were obtained from a human donor with alopecia areata.

This chain connects TRBV29-1 to TRBJ1-1; D is uncertain. The CDR3 consists of 11 residues. CDR1 is SQVTM and CDR2 is ANQGSEA in the germline V gene. V gave up 8 bases and J gave up 1 base, with 8 bases separating them. CDR3 DNA sequence: TGCAGCATATCAGGGAACACTGAAGCTTTCTTT. As protein: CSISGNTEAFF.

This chain joins TRBV7-9 and TRBJ1-3; tentative D call: TRBD1 (5 bases). V was pared by 3 bases and J by 7 bases, with 13 bases between. Germline V lookup: CDR1 SEHNR, CDR2 FQNEAQ (reference sequence). The CDR3 consists of 14 residues. The CDR3 loop reads CASSLETVLNTIYF. The CDR3 coding sequence is TGTGCCAGCAGCTTGGAGACAGTGCTGAACACCATATATTTT.

V is TRBV2 and J is TRBJ2-7; the match to TRBD2 covers 14 bases. The J segment lost 3 bases and the V segment lost 6 bases, leaving 10 bases of the junction unmatched. The CDR3 spans 17 residues. Germline CDR1 reads SNHLY; CDR2 reads FYNNEI. The CDR3 reads CASRETGTSGGHYEQYF. CDR3 sequence (DNA): TGTGCCAGCAGAGAGACCGGGACTAGCGGGGGACACTACGAGCAGTACTTC.

This chain connects TRBV7-9 to TRBJ2-3, with D unclear. Germline V gene data show CDR1 as SEHNR and CDR2 as FQNEAQ (reference sequence). The CDR3 spans 12 residues. Trimming removed 3 bases from V and 3 bases from J, with 4 bases in between. The CDR3 DNA reads as TGTGCCAGCAGCTTGGAGACAGATACGCAGTATTTT. Translated: CASSLETDTQYF.

The rearrangement links TRBV4-1 to TRBJ2-7; 8 positions match TRBD1. Germline V gene lookup returns CDR1 MGHRA and CDR2 YSYEKL. V lost 4 bases to trimming and J lost 3 bases; unmatched junction nucleotides: 5. The CDR3 extends over 14 amino acids. CDR3 in DNA: TGCGCCAGCAGCCTCGGGACAGGCAGCTACGAGCAGTACTTC. It translates to CASSLGTGSYEQYF.

This rearrangement joins TRBV7-9 to TRBJ2-3; tentatively, D is TRBD1 (6 bases). This CDR3 comprises 15 residues. V shed 2 bases and J shed 0 bases, with 9 bases lying between them. Per the germline V gene, CDR1 is SEHNR and CDR2 is FQNEAQ (reference sequence). CDR3 coding DNA: TGTGCCAGCAGCTTACCGGGACACAGCACAGATACGCAGTATTTT. Translating it yields CASSLPGHSTDTQYF.

This clone was counted between two and nine times. The V call is TRBV6-5, the J call TRBJ2-1; D uncertain. Trimming cost V 2 bases and J 5 bases, with 4 bases left between them. This CDR3 contains 12 residues. Germline V gene data show CDR1 as MNHEY and CDR2 as SVGAGI. CDR3 bases: TGTGCCAGCAGTTACCCAGACAATGAGCAGTTCTTC. This encodes CASSYPDNEQFF.

The CDR3: CASRKSGPASYGYTF. In DNA form, the CDR3 reads TGTGCCAGCAGGAAGTCGGGACCCGCAAGCTATGGCTACACCTTC. The chain carries TRBV5-5 and TRBJ1-2; a weak D match, TRBD1 (5 bases). Per the germline V gene, CDR1 is SGHKS and CDR2 is YYEKEE (reference sequence). V dropped 5 bases and J dropped 4 bases, with 18 bases sitting between them. This CDR3 has 15 amino acids.

The chain combines TRBV29-1 with TRBJ2-7; 8 positions match TRBD1. CDR1 SQVTM and CDR2 ANQGSEA come from the germline V gene. Germline trimming cut 4 bases from V and 7 bases from J; bases unmatched to any gene: 3. CDR3 size: 11 residues. The CDR3 DNA reads TGCAGCGTTGGGACAGGGACAGAGCAGTACTTC. It specifies CSVGTGTEQYF.

The rearrangement links TRBV5-1 to TRBJ2-7, with unresolved D. Germline V CDR1 and CDR2: SGHRS, YFSETQ. This CDR3 comprises 13 residues. The V and J ends lost 1 base and 2 bases respectively, with 7 bases between them. CDR3 residues: CASSLPRPYEQYF. CDR3 DNA: TGCGCCAGCAGCTTGCCGCGTCCCTACGAGCAGTACTTC. The complete variable domain, with remaining parts taken from reference TRBV5-1 and TRBJ2-7, reads KAGVTQTPRYLIKTRGQQVTLSCSPISGHRSVSWYQQTPGQGLQFLFEYFSETQRNKGNFPGRFSGRQFSNSRSEMNVSTLELGDSALYLCASSLPRPYEQYFGPGTRLTVT.

The chain combines TRBV10-2 with TRBJ2-2; D is uncertain. With 10 bases removed from V and 4 bases from J, the gap between germline ends came to 10 bases. The V gene's germline CDR1 is WSHSY and CDR2 SAAADI. The CDR3 runs to 12 residues. The CDR3 DNA reads as TGCGCCACCCAACGGGCCACCGGGGAGCTGTTTTTT. This sequence encodes CATQRATGELFF.

The rearrangement links TRBV23-1 to TRBJ2-7, with D possibly being TRBD1 (6 bases). TRBV23-1 counts as an open reading frame of uncertain function. The length of the CDR3 is 16 residues. The V and J ends lost 6 bases and 3 bases respectively, with 21 bases between them. The CDR3 DNA follows: TGCGCCAGCAGGCGGAACAGGGAATTAAGGGACTACGAGCAGTACTTC. This gives the protein CASRRNRELRDYEQYF.

The gene calls are TRBV7-2 and TRBJ1-4; maybe TRBD1 (6 bases). The CDR3 has 17 residues. Trimming left V 1 base short and J 2 bases short, with 14 bases between. Germline V lookup: CDR1 SGHTA, CDR2 FQGNSA. CDR3 sequence reads: CASSLEAGVSTNEKLFF. Written as DNA, the CDR3 is TGTGCCAGCAGCTTAGAAGCAGGGGTGTCGACTAATGAAAAACTGTTTTTT.